Many counts were recorded for the clone carrying this T cell receptor beta chain. Its cognate antigen is unknown. RNA transcripts yielded amplified TCR beta CDR3 regions. Second-round multiplex PCR followed a first-round RT-PCR using HTBI primers. TCRdb analysed the multiplex PCR reads with MiXCR anew, one entry per CDR3 protein. The sample has about 740,000 distinct CDR3 sequences; 35% to 50% are singletons. This entry belongs to a study of Graves' ophthalmopathy and Graves' hyperthyroidism. Whole-study results and caveats: Blood also contained most of the expanded thyroid clonotypes above 0.001 frequency. In predicting ophthalmopathy progression, the model reached 65% to 71% sensitivity and 72.22% specificity.

Ophthalmopathy cases showed moderate-to-severe activity, scoring CAS ≥3 and NOSPECS ≥4, with duration under 3 months. Serum thyroxine and TRAb, along with clinical symptoms, thyroid ultrasound and orbital computed tomography, were what diagnosis relied on. This CDR3 has 14 amino acids. Germline values: CDR1 DFQATT, CDR2 SNEGSKA (reference sequence). The ends lost 6 bases at V and 2 bases at J; junction bases unmatched: 7. The clonotype originates from an adult man with Graves' ophthalmopathy. The source material was peripheral blood. The V and J genes are TRBV20-1 and TRBJ2-5, with 9 bases fitting TRBD2. CDR3: CSAAGGGDQETQYF. The CDR3 DNA reads TGCAGTGCAGCTGGCGGGGGGGATCAAGAGACCCAGTACTTC.